This T cell receptor beta chain was found in a study of blood T cell repertoires in COVID-19. Turning to the study itself: Both acute and convalescent COVID-19 samples were obtained from the United States, Italy and Spain. Nucleic acid was either cDNA or gDNA, and it came from T cells, B-cell-depleted T cells, or PBMCs.

Using immunoSEQ multiplex PCR, the repertoire was profiled, and TCRdb retains in-frame clones only, with some absent. The sample lists about 220,000 clones; roughly 85% were seen once. The CDR3 is made up of 13 amino acids. V was cut by 6 bases and J by 1 base, with 10 bases left in between. Germline values: CDR1 LNHDA, CDR2 SQIVND (reference sequence). The source material was peripheral blood. The genes are TRBV19 and TRBJ2-7; tentative D call: TRBD2 (6 bases). The TCR sequence derives from a woman aged 80 or over with acute or convalescent COVID-19. The CDR3 sequence is CASSPGLSYEQYF. CDR3 DNA: TGTGCCAGTAGCCCCGGACTATCCTACGAGCAGTACTTC.